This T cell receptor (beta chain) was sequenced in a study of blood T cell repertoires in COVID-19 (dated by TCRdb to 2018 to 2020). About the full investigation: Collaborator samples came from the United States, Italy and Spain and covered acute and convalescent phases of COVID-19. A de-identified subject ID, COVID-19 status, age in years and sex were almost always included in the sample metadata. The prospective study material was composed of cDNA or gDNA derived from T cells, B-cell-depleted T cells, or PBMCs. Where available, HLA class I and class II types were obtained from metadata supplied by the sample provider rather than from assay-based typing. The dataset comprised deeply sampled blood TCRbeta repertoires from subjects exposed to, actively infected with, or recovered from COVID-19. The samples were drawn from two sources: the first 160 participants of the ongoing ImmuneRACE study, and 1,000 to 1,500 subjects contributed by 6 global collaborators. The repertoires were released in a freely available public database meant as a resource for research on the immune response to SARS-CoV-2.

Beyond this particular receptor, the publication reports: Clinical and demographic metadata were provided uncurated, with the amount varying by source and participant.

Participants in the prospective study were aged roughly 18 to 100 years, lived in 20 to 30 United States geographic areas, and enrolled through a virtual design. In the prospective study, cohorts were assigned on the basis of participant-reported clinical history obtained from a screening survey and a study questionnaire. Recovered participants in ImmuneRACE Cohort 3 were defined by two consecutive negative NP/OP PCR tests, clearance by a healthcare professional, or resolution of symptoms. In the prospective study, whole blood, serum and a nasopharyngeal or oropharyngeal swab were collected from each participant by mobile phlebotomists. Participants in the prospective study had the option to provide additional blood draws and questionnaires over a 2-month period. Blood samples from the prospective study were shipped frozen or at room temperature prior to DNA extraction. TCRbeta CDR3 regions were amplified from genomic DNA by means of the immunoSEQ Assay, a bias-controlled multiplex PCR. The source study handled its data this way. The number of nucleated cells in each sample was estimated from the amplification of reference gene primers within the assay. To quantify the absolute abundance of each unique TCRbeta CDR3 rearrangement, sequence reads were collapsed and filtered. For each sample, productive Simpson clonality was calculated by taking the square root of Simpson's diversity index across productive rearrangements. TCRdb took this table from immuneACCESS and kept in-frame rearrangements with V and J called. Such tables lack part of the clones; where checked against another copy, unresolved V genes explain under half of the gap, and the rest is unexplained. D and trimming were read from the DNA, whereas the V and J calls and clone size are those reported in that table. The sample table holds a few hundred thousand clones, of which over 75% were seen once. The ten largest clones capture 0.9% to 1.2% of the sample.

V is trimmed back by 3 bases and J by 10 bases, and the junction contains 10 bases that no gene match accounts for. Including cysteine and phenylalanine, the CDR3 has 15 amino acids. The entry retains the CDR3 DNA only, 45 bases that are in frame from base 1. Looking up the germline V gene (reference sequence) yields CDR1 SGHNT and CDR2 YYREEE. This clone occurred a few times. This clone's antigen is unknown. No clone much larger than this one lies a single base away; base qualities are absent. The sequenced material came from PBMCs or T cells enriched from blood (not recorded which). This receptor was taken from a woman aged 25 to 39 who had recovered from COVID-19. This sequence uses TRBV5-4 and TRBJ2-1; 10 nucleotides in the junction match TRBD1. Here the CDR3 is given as CASSWTTGGEGEQFF. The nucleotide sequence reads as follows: TGTGCCAGCAGCTGGACGACAGGGGGCGAAGGGGAGCAGTTCTTC.